The 14 T cell receptor beta chains reported below all come from one sample, sequenced in a study of long-term antiretroviral therapy in people with HIV (dated by TCRdb to between 2021 and 2024). The immunoSEQ hsTCRB v3.0 assay was used at survey level resolution for TRB variable region sequencing. TCRdb re-hosts the immuneACCESS table, in-frame sequences only. Its copies lack some clones; in the studies checked, an unresolved V gene accounts for under half of them, and the cause for the rest is not known. The sample table shows just over 35,000 clones, and 94% are seen once. The top ten constitute 3.6% of the sample. The sequenced sample was unsorted PBMCs, obtained 4.1 years after starting antiretroviral therapy. The source of these receptors is a woman between 50 and 59 years old with HIV.

This clone has just one count. The V call is TRBV2, the J call TRBJ2-1; 14 bases are shared with TRBD2. The CDR3 contains 15 residues. The germline CDR1 and CDR2 sequences are SNHLY and FYNNEI. Trimming cost V 4 bases and J 9 bases; bases outside gene matches: 5. CDR3 region: CASSGLAGGRGEQFF. In DNA, the CDR3 is TGTGCCAGCAGTGGACTAGCGGGGGGGCGAGGTGAGCAGTTCTTC.

This chain uses TRBV4-2 with TRBJ2-2, with D perhaps assigned TRBD1 or TRBD2 (6 bases each). CDR3 size: 13 residues. Germline CDR1 is LGHNA and CDR2 is YNFKEQ. Trimming took 4 bases from V and 7 from J, leaving 10 bases between them. As DNA, the CDR3 is TGTGCCAGCAGCCGGGGGGCCGGCGGGGAGCTGTTTTTT. Amino acid sequence: CASSRGAGGELFF.

V is TRBV19 and J is TRBJ1-2; TRBD1 agrees at 7 bases. The germline V gene encodes CDR1 LNHDA and CDR2 SQIVND (reference sequence). With 6 bases clipped from V and 4 bases from J, the junction kept 8 bases outside the gene matches. The CDR3 covers 14 residues. As DNA, the CDR3 is TGTGCCAGTAGACTGGATGGGACAGCCTATGGCTACACCTTC. Amino acid sequence: CASRLDGTAYGYTF. Drawing the rest from reference TRBV19 and TRBJ1-2, the complete variable domain is DGGITQSPKYLFRKEGQNVTLSCEQNLNHDAMYWYRQDPGQGLRLIYYSQIVNDFQKGDIAEGYSVSREKKESFPLTVTSAQKNPTAFYLCASRLDGTAYGYTFGSGTRLTVV.

V and J are TRBV5-8 and TRBJ1-3; D is undetermined. The CDR3 totals 16 residues. Trimming removed 0 bases from V and 2 bases from J, with 12 bases in between. Germline V gene lookup returns CDR1 SGHTS and CDR2 YDEGEE. CDR3 in DNA: TGTGCCAGCAGCTTGGTGTTCAGCCTCACTGGAAACACCATATATTTT. The encoded protein is CASSLVFSLTGNTIYF. Full variable domain (outside the CDR3, taken from reference TRBV5-8 and TRBJ1-3): EAGVTQSPTHLIKTRGQQATLRCSPISGHTSVYWYQQALGLGLQFLLWYDEGEERNRGNFPPRFSGRQFPNYSSELNVNALELEDSALYLCASSLVFSLTGNTIYFGEGSWLTVV.

This clone was picked up one time. V and J are TRBV6-5 and TRBJ2-3; D perhaps matches TRBD1 (5 bases). Germline V gene sequence: CDR1 MNHEY, CDR2 SVGAGI. Trimming took off 5 bases at V and 6 bases at J, with 12 bases between the two ends. CDR3 length: 13 amino acids. This chain's CDR3 is CASSQKGPDTQYF. The CDR3 nucleotides read TGTGCCAGCAGTCAAAAGGGGCCCGATACGCAGTATTTT.

This clone was observed once. This sequence joins TRBV9 and TRBJ2-1; 12 nucleotides match TRBD2. The V gene end was trimmed by 4 bases and the J gene end by 6 bases; junction bases not matched to a gene: 11. From germline, CDR1 is SGDLS and CDR2 YYNGEE. This CDR3 has 17 amino acids. The CDR3: CASSPRGSSGGANEQFF. The CDR3 region has the DNA TGTGCCAGCAGCCCCCGAGGGTCTAGCGGGGGGGCCAATGAGCAGTTCTTC. The full variable domain, its missing parts supplied by reference TRBV9 and TRBJ2-1, is DSGVTQTPKHLITATGQRVTLRCSPRSGDLSVYWYQQSLDQGLQFLIQYYNGEERAKGNILERFSAQQFPDLHSELNLSSLELGDSALYFCASSPRGSSGGANEQFFGPGTRLTVL.

A single count supports this clone. The chain recombines TRBV2 with TRBJ1-2, with 9 bases matching TRBD1. Germline trimming cut 7 bases from V and 4 bases from J; bases unmatched to any gene: 7. Germline-derived CDR1 and CDR2 are SNHLY and FYNNEI. The CDR3 has 14 residues. The CDR3 sequence: CASNPQGAGYGYTF. The CDR3 DNA reads TGTGCCAGCAACCCACAGGGGGCAGGCTATGGCTACACCTTC.

This sequence joins TRBV5-5 and TRBJ1-2, with D perhaps TRBD1 (6 bases). CDR1 and CDR2 (germline): SGHKS, YYEKEE (reference sequence). The V and J ends lost 4 bases and 2 bases respectively, with 12 bases between them. CDR3 length: 14 amino acids. The CDR3 DNA follows: TGTGCCAGCAGCCCCGGCACAGGGAACTATGGCTACACCTTC. This codes for CASSPGTGNYGYTF. Variable domain in full (rest from reference TRBV5-5 and TRBJ1-2): DAGVTQSPTHLIKTRGQQVTLRCSPISGHKSVSWYQQVLGQGPQFIFQYYEKEERGRGNFPDRFSARQFPNYSSELNVNALLLGDSALYLCASSPGTGNYGYTFGSGTRLTVV.

CDR3 in DNA: TGTGCCAGCAGCTTCGGTTTATCCGGGGCCCGCTACGAGCAGTACTTC. Its protein is CASSFGLSGARYEQYF. This chain connects TRBV7-8 to TRBJ2-7, with D possibly being TRBD1 or TRBD2 (5 bases each). CDR1 is SGHVS and CDR2 is FQNEAQ in the germline V gene. The CDR3 is 16 residues long. The germline V and J ends were trimmed by 3 bases and 3 bases, with 18 bases remaining between them.

This chain links TRBV6-5 with TRBJ2-1; 7 bases align to TRBD1. This CDR3 is built from 14 residues. V shed 5 bases and J 7 bases; nucleotides not matched to a gene: 8. Germline lookup yields CDR1 MNHEY and CDR2 SVGAGI. In DNA form, the CDR3 reads TGTGCCAGCAGTCGCCGACAGGGAAGGAATGAGCAGTTCTTC. Translated: CASSRRQGRNEQFF.

The chain uses TRBV10-3 and TRBJ2-5; D perhaps matches TRBD2 (5 bases). This CDR3 spans 13 amino acids. Trimming took 2 bases from V and 2 from J, leaving 6 bases between them. The germline CDR1 and CDR2 sequences are ENHRY and SYGVKD. The CDR3 protein is CAISERGQETQYF. CDR3 sequence (DNA): TGTGCCATCAGTGAGAGAGGGCAAGAGACCCAGTACTTC.

This sequence joins TRBV11-2 and TRBJ2-5; 7 bases line up with TRBD1. From germline, CDR1 is SGHAT and CDR2 FQNNGV. CDR3 size: 14 residues. The V gene end was trimmed by 1 base and the J gene end by 5 bases; junction bases not matched to a gene: 4. CDR3 protein: CASSLVQGQETQYF. The CDR3 bases are TGTGCCAGCAGCTTAGTACAGGGGCAGGAGACCCAGTACTTC.

This CDR3 is CASSSAPSGSYEQYF. The CDR3 DNA reads as TGCGCCAGCAGCTCGGCCCCTAGCGGGTCCTACGAGCAGTACTTC. The chain joins TRBV5-1 to TRBJ2-7; 8 bases agree with TRBD2. With 3 bases clipped from V and 1 base from J, the junction kept 6 bases outside the gene matches. The CDR3 has 15 amino acids. Germline values: CDR1 SGHRS, CDR2 YFSETQ.

The chain is built from TRBV6-1 and TRBJ2-3, with 7 bases that match TRBD2. The CDR3 loop spans 14 amino acids. J was trimmed by 4 bases and V by 6 bases; bases with no gene match: 7. The germline V gene has CDR1 MNHNS and CDR2 SASEGT. The CDR3, as DNA: TGTGCCAGCAGGGGGGACTATCCCCCAGATACGCAGTATTTT. Protein product: CASRGDYPPDTQYF.